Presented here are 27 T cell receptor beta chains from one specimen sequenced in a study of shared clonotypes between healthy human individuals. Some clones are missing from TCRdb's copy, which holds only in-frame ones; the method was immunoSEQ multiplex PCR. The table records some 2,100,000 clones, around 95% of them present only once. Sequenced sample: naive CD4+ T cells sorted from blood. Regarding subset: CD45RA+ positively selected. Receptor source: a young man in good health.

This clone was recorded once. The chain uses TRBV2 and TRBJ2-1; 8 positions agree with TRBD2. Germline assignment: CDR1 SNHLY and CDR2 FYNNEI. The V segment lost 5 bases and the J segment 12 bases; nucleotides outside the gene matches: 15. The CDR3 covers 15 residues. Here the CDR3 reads CASSLILAENAAQFF. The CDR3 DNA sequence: TGTGCCAGCAGTCTTATACTAGCGGAAAACGCCGCGCAGTTCTTC. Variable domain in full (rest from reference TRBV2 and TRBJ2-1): EPEVTQTPSHQVTQMGQEVILRCVPISNHLYFYWYRQILGQKVEFLVSFYNNEISEKSEIFDDQFSVERPDGSNFTLKIRSTKLEDSAMYFCASSLILAENAAQFFGPGTRLTVL.

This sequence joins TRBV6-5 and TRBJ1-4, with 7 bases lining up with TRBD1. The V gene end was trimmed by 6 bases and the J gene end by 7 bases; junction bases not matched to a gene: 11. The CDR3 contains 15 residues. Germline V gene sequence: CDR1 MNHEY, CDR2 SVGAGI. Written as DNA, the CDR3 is TGTGCCAGCAGGAGAGACAGGGTATCAGGTGAAAAACTGTTTTTT. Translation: CASRRDRVSGEKLFF.

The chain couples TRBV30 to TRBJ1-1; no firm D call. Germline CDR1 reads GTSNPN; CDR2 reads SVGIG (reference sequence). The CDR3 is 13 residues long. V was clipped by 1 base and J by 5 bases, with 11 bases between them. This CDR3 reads CAWSAGLGTEAFF. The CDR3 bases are TGTGCCTGGAGTGCCGGTTTGGGAACTGAAGCTTTCTTT.

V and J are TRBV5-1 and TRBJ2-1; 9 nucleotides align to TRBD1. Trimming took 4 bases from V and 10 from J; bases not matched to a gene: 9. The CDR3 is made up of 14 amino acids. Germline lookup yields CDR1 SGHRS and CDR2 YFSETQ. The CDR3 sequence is CASSMTGGLSEQFF. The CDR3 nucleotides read TGCGCCAGCAGCATGACAGGGGGTCTCTCAGAGCAGTTCTTC.

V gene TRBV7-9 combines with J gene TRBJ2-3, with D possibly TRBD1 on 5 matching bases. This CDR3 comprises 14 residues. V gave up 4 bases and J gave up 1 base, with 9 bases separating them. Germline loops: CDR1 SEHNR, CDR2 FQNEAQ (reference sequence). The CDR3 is CASSYQGRTDTQYF. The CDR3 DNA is TGTGCCAGCAGCTACCAGGGTCGCACAGATACGCAGTATTTT.

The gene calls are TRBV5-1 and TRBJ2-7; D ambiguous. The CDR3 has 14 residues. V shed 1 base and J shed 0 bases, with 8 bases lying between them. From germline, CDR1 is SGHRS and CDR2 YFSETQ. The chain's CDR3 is CASSLLQSSYEQYF. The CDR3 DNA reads TGCGCCAGCAGCTTGCTGCAGAGCTCCTACGAGCAGTACTTC. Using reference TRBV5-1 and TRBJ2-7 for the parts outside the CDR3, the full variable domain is KAGVTQTPRYLIKTRGQQVTLSCSPISGHRSVSWYQQTPGQGLQFLFEYFSETQRNKGNFPGRFSGRQFSNSRSEMNVSTLELGDSALYLCASSLLQSSYEQYFGPGTRLTVT.

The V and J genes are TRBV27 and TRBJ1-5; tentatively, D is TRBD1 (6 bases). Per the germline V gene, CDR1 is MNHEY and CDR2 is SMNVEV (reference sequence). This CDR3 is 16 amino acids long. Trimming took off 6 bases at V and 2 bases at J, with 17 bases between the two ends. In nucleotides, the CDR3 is TGTGCCAGCAGGCCAATGACAGGATGGGGCAATCAGCCCCAGCATTTT. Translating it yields CASRPMTGWGNQPQHF.

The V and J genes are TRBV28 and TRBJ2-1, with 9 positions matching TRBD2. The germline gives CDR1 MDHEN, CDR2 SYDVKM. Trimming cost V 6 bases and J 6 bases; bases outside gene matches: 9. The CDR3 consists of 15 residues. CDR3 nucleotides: TGTGCCAGCAGGATGGGGACTAGCAGAAGCAATGAGCAGTTCTTC. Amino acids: CASRMGTSRSNEQFF.

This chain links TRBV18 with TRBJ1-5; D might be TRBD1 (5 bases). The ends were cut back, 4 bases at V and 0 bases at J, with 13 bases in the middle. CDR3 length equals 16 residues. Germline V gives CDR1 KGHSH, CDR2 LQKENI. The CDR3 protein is CASSRTGTDSNQPQHF. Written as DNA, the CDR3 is TGTGCCAGCTCACGAACCGGGACGGATAGCAATCAGCCCCAGCATTTT.

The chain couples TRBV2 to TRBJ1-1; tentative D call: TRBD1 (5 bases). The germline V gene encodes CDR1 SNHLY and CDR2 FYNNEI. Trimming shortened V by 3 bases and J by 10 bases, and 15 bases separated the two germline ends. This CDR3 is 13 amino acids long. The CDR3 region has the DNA TGTGCCAGCAGTGATACCCCAACAAGGGGAGCTTTCTTT. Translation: CASSDTPTRGAFF.

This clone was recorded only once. CDR3 DNA sequence: TGTGCCACCGCCGGGGCCCCCGGGGGCCAAGAGACCCAGTACTTC. Protein product: CATAGAPGGQETQYF. The genes are TRBV10-3 and TRBJ2-5; tentative D call: TRBD2 (6 bases). Deletions cut 10 bases from V and 1 base from J, with 19 bases between. CDR1 is ENHRY and CDR2 is SYGVKD in the germline V gene. The CDR3 contains 15 residues.

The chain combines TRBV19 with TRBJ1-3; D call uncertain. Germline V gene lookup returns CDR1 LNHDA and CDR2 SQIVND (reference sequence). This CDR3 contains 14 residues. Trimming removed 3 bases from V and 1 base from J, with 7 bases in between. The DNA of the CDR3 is TGTGCCAGTAGTATCAAAAGGTCTGGAAACACCATATATTTT. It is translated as CASSIKRSGNTIYF.

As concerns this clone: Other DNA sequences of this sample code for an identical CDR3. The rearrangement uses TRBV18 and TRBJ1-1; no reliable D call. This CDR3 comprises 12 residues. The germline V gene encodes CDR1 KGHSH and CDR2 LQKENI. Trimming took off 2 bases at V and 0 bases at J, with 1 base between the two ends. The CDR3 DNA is TGTGCCAGCTCACCATTGAACACTGAAGCTTTCTTT. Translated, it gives CASSPLNTEAFF.

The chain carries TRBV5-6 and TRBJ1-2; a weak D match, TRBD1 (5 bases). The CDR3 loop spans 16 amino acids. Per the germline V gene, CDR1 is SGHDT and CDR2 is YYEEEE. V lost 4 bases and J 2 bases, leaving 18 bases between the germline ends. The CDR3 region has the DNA TGTGCCAGCAGCCCTACTCAGGGCCTTTTAAACTATGGCTACACCTTC. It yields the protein CASSPTQGLLNYGYTF.

The CDR3 sequence is CASSFRLIGSGNTIYF. The CDR3 region has the DNA TGTGCCAGCAGCTTCCGGCTTATCGGCTCTGGAAACACCATATATTTT. The V and J genes are TRBV5-6 and TRBJ1-3; D is ambiguous. The germline V gene encodes CDR1 SGHDT and CDR2 YYEEEE. V was pared by 2 bases and J by 0 bases, with 12 bases between. The CDR3 spans 16 residues.

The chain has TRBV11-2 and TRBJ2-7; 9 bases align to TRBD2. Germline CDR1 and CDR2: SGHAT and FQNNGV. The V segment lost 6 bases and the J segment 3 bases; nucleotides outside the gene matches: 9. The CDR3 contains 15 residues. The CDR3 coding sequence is TGTGCCAGCAGACAACTTAGCGGGAGAAACTACGAGCAGTACTTC. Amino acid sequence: CASRQLSGRNYEQYF.

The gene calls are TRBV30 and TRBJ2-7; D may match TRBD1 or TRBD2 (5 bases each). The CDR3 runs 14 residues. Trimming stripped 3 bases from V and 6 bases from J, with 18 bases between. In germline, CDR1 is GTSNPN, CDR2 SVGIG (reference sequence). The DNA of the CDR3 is TGTGCCTGGAGAACAGAGGGGAGATTTGGCGAGCAGTACTTC. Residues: CAWRTEGRFGEQYF.

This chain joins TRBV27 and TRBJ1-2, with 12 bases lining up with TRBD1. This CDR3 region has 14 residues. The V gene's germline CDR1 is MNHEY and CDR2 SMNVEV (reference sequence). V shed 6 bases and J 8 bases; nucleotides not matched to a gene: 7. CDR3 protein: CASSRGQGAWGYTF. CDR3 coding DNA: TGTGCCAGCAGCCGGGGACAGGGGGCGTGGGGCTACACCTTC.

CDR3 amino acids: CATGAVSGNTIYF. As DNA, the CDR3 is TGTGCCACGGGGGCGGTCTCTGGAAACACCATATATTTT. The chain has TRBV6-1 and TRBJ1-3; D possibly corresponds to TRBD1 (6 bases). Looked up from germline, CDR1 is MNHNS and CDR2 is SASEGT. This CDR3 has 13 amino acids. Trimming cost V 10 bases and J 0 bases, with 10 bases left between them.

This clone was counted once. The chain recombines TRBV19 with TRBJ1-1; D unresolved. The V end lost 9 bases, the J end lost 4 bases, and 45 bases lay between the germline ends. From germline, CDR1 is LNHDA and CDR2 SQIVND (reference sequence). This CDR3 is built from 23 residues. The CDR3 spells CASFQFKPAAGLSLYNWGTEAFF. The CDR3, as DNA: TGTGCCAGCTTTCAATTCAAACCGGCAGCCGGGCTGAGCCTTTATAATTGGGGCACTGAAGCTTTCTTT.

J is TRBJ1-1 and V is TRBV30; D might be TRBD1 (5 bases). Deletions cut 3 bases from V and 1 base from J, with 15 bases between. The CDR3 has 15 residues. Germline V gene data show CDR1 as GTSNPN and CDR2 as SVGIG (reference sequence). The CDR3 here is CAWRARAGANTEAFF. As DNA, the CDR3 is TGTGCCTGGAGAGCCAGGGCGGGCGCGAACACTGAAGCTTTCTTT.

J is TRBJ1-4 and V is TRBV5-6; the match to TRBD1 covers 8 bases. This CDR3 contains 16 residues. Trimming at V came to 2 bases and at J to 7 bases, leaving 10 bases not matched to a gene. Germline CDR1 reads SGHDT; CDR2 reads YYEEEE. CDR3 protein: CASSFFATGVGEKLFF. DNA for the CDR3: TGTGCCAGCAGCTTCTTTGCGACAGGGGTAGGTGAAAAACTGTTTTTT.

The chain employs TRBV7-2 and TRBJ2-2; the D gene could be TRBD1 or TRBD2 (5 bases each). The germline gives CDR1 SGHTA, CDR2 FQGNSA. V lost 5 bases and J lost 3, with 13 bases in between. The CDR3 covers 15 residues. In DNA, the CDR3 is TGTGCCAGCAGCGCAAGGATGGGGGACACCGGGGAGCTGTTTTTT. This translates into CASSARMGDTGELFF.

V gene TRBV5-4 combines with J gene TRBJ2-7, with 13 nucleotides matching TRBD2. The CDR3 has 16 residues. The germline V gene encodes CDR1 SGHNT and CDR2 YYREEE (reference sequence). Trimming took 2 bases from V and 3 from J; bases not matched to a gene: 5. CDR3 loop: CASSFSGLAGNYEQYF. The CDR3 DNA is TGTGCCAGCAGCTTCTCGGGACTAGCGGGAAACTACGAGCAGTACTTC.

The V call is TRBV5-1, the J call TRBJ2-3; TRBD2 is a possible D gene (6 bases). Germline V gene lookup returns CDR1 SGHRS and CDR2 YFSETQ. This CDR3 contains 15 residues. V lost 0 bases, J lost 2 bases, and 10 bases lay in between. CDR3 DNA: TGCGCCAGCAGCTTGGAGACTAGGGACACAGATACGCAGTATTTT. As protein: CASSLETRDTDTQYF.

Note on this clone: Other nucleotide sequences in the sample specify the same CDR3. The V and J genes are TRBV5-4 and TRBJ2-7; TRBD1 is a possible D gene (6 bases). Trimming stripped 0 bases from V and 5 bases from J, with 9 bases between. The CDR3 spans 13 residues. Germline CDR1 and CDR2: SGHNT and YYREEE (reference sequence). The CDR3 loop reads CASSLAQGDEQYF. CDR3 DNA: TGTGCCAGCAGCTTGGCACAGGGTGACGAGCAGTACTTC.

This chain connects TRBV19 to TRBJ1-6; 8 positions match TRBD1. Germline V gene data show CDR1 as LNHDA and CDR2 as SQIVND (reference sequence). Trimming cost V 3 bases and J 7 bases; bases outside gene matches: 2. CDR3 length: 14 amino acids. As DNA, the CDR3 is TGTGCCAGTAGTATGGGACAGGCGAATTCACCCCTCCACTTT. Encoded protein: CASSMGQANSPLHF. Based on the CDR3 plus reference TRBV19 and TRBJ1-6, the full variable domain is DGGITQSPKYLFRKEGQNVTLSCEQNLNHDAMYWYRQDPGQGLRLIYYSQIVNDFQKGDIAEGYSVSREKKESFPLTVTSAQKNPTAFYLCASSMGQANSPLHFGNGTRLTVT.